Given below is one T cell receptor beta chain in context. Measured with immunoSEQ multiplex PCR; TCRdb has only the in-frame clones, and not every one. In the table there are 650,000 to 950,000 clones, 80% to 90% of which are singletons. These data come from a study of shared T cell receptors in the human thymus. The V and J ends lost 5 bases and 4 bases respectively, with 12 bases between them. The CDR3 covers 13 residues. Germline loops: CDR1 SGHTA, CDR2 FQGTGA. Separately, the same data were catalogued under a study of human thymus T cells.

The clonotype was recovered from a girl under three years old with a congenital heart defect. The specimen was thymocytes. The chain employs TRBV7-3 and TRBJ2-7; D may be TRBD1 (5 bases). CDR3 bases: TGTGCCAGCAGCGTACTCCAGGGTTACGAGCAGTACTTC. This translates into CASSVLQGYEQYF.